This is a list of T cell receptor beta chains from one sample in a study of vaccination effects on CD4 cells after COVID-19. Their target antigens are unknown. Method: immunoSEQ multiplex PCR; TCRdb's copy keeps in-frame clones and lacks some. The repertoire holds around 25,000 clones, with roughly 76% as singletons. The sequencing here drew on CD4+ T cells from PBMCs cultured with SARS-CoV-2 spike peptides, taken before COVID-19 vaccination. These receptors originate from a human donor who received a COVID-19 vaccine. Each CDR3 is given with its conserved first and last residue. D genes are given only for firm matches. Clone sizes are given selectively: once, few, many, or a class where the clone is expanded.

CDR3 protein: CASSNQLPTTPNTQYF
CDR3 DNA: TGTGCCAGCAGCAACCAGCTACCTACCACACCCAATACGCAGTATTTT
clone size: NA
J gene: TRBJ2-3
D gene: NA
V gene: TRBV7-8

CDR3 protein: CASSLGWRPRNTEAFF
CDR3 DNA: TGTGCCAGCAGCCTAGGTTGGCGTCCTAGGAACACTGAAGCTTTCTTT
clone size: NA
J gene: TRBJ1-1
D gene: NA
V gene: TRBV14

CDR3 protein: CATSRVGLLTQYF
CDR3 DNA: TGTGCCACCAGCAGAGTGGGACTTCTTACGCAGTATTTT
clone size: NA
J gene: TRBJ2-3
D gene: NA
V gene: TRBV15

CDR3 protein: CASSSLIRPGGNYGYTF
CDR3 DNA: TGTGCCAGCAGTTCCCTCATCCGGCCGGGGGGCAACTATGGCTACACCTTC
clone size: NA
J gene: TRBJ1-2
D gene: NA
V gene: TRBV27

CDR3 protein: CASSIAGGPRNTQYF
CDR3 DNA: TGTGCCAGCTCGATAGCGGGGGGGCCTCGAAATACGCAGTATTTT
clone size: NA
J gene: TRBJ2-3
D gene: TRBD2
V gene: TRBV5-4

CDR3 protein: CASSWGVGVTSPDTQYF
CDR3 DNA: TGTGCCAGCAGCTGGGGGGTAGGAGTAACTAGCCCAGATACGCAGTATTTT
clone size: NA
J gene: TRBJ2-3
D gene: NA
V gene: TRBV5-6

CDR3 protein: CASSPSSVNTEAFF
CDR3 DNA: TGTGCCAGCAGCCCAAGCTCAGTGAACACTGAAGCTTTCTTT
clone size: few
J gene: TRBJ1-1
D gene: NA
V gene: TRBV11-2

CDR3 protein: CASSEAGETQYF
CDR3 DNA: TGTGCCAGCAGTGAAGCTGGGGAGACCCAGTACTTC
clone size: NA
J gene: TRBJ2-5
D gene: NA
V gene: TRBV6-1

CDR3 protein: CASSESGARGGYNEQFF
CDR3 DNA: TGCGCCAGCAGTGAGTCTGGAGCGCGGGGCGGGTACAATGAGCAGTTCTTC
clone size: NA
J gene: TRBJ2-1
D gene: NA
V gene: TRBV10-1

CDR3 protein: CASSPRGTLMNTEAFF
CDR3 DNA: TGTGCCAGCAGCCCTAGGGGGACTCTCATGAACACTGAAGCTTTCTTT
clone size: NA
J gene: TRBJ1-1
D gene: NA
V gene: TRBV7-9

CDR3 protein: CAWSVPMGQVTNEQFF
CDR3 DNA: TGTGCCTGGAGTGTCCCTATGGGACAGGTAACCAATGAGCAGTTCTTC
clone size: NA
J gene: TRBJ2-1
D gene: TRBD1
V gene: TRBV30